These T cell receptor beta chains were read from a single sample in a study of blood T cell repertoires in COVID-19. Measured with immunoSEQ multiplex PCR; TCRdb has only the in-frame clones, and not every one. The table includes 110,000 or so clones, over 70% detected once. Material: peripheral blood. The receptors derive from a woman in her forties or fifties with acute or convalescent COVID-19. Each CDR3 is given with its conserved first and last residue. D genes are given only for firm matches. Clone size is shown for a subset of rows, as once, few, many or a class of expanded clone.

TRBJ1-3,TRBV3-1/TRBV3-2,.,.,CASSQVPLTIYF,TGTGCCAGCAGCCAAGTCCCCCTCACCATATATTTT
TRBJ2-3,TRBV3-1/TRBV3-2,.,TRBD2,CASSHDRLAGGPSGDTQYF,TGTGCCAGCAGTCACGATAGACTAGCGGGGGGGCCGTCCGGAGATACGCAGTATTTT
TRBJ2-5,TRBV5-4,.,TRBD1,CASSLTGAETQYF,TGTGCCAGCAGCTTAACAGGGGCAGAGACCCAGTACTTC
TRBJ1-6,TRBV19,.,.,CATNPVGVGSPLHF,TGTGCCACCAATCCTGTGGGCGTAGGTTCACCCCTCCACTTT
TRBJ2-3,TRBV6-1,once,.,CASSEVRGTQYF,TGTGCCAGCAGTGAAGTGCGGGGTACGCAGTATTTT
TRBJ1-2,TRBV5-1,.,TRBD1,CASSVDRTGYTF,TGCGCCAGCAGCGTGGACAGGACTGGCTACACCTTC
TRBJ1-2,TRBV2,.,TRBD1,CASSGALTGSGYTF,TGTGCCAGCAGCGGCGCGCTGACAGGGTCTGGCTACACCTTC
TRBJ1-2,TRBV5-1,.,.,CASSLGGRGLGYGYTF,TGCGCCAGCAGCTTGGGTGGAAGAGGTCTTGGCTATGGCTACACCTTC
TRBJ2-7,TRBV21-1,.,.,CASSKVGTGTIDEQYF,.
TRBJ1-5,TRBV6-2/TRBV6-3,.,TRBD1,CASSYWDRGGQPQHF,TGTGCCAGCAGTTACTGGGACAGGGGCGGGCAGCCCCAGCATTTT
TRBJ2-7,TRBV19,.,TRBD1,CASSPRQGIYEQYF,TGTGCCAGTAGTCCTCGACAGGGAATCTACGAGCAGTACTTC
TRBJ2-3,TRBV6-2/TRBV6-3,.,TRBD1,CASSPTGGAQYF,TGTGCCAGCAGTCCGACAGGGGGCGCGCAGTATTTT
TRBJ1-1,TRBV12-3/TRBV12-4,many,.,CATKQSRNTEAFF,TGTGCCACCAAACAGAGCAGGAACACTGAAGCTTTCTTT
TRBJ1-2,TRBV5-1,.,.,CASSLPGGGYTF,TGCGCCAGCAGCTTGCCCGGGGGTGGCTACACCTTC
TRBJ1-1,TRBV6-5,.,.,CASSWGGEAFF,TGTGCCAGCAGTTGGGGGGGGGAAGCTTTCTTT
TRBJ1-2,TRBV10-3,.,.,CAISESPVEGYTF,TGTGCCATCAGTGAGTCGCCGGTAGAAGGCTACACCTTC
TRBJ2-7,TRBV11-2,.,TRBD2,CASSSGLAGGRAYEQYF,TGTGCCAGCAGCTCGGGACTAGCGGGGGGCCGGGCCTACGAGCAGTACTTC
TRBJ2-2,TRBV9,.,.,CASSVDFTGELFF,TGTGCCAGCAGCGTAGACTTCACCGGGGAGCTGTTTTTT
TRBJ2-5,TRBV4-1,.,.,CASSLTVYQETQYF,TGCGCCAGCAGCCTTACGGTGTACCAAGAGACCCAGTACTTC
TRBJ2-7,TRBV3-1/TRBV3-2,.,.,CASSQDLVTTYEQYF,TGTGCCAGCAGCCAAGATCTGGTCACAACCTACGAGCAGTACTTC
TRBJ1-2,TRBV15,once,TRBD1,CATDRDRQYGYTF,TGTGCCACCGACCGGGACAGGCAGTATGGCTACACCTTC
TRBJ1-5,TRBV2,.,.,CASSEASGDQPQHF,TGTGCCAGCAGTGAAGCGTCGGGGGATCAGCCCCAGCATTTT
TRBJ1-2,TRBV24-1,.,.,CATSTGGAGYTF,TGTGCCACCAGTACAGGTGGGGCTGGCTACACCTTC
TRBJ1-5,TRBV19,.,TRBD1,CASDRASSNQPQHF,TGTGCCAGCGACAGGGCTTCAAGCAATCAGCCCCAGCATTTT
TRBJ1-2,TRBV9,few,TRBD1,CASSPQVGQTSYGYTF,TGTGCCAGCAGCCCTCAGGTGGGACAGACCTCCTATGGCTACACCTTC
TRBJ1-5,TRBV19,.,.,CASSIVAGAGQPQHF,TGTGCCAGTAGTATAGTCGCGGGGGCGGGTCAGCCCCAGCATTTT
TRBJ1-1,TRBV5-1,.,.,CASSLIGAGDTEAFF,TGCGCCAGCAGCTTAATAGGGGCCGGAGACACTGAAGCTTTCTTT
TRBJ2-3,TRBV9,.,.,CASSVSDFFTDTQYF,TGTGCCAGCAGCGTGAGTGACTTTTTCACAGATACGCAGTATTTT
TRBJ2-1,TRBV13,few,TRBD2,CASSLEASGRSYNEQFF,TGTGCCAGCAGCTTAGAGGCTAGCGGACGTTCCTACAATGAGCAGTTCTTC
TRBJ2-3,TRBV10-1,.,TRBD2,CASSESGAGGEDTQYF,TGCGCCAGCAGTGAGTCGGGAGCTGGGGGGGAGGATACGCAGTATTTT
TRBJ1-5,TRBV5-6,.,TRBD1,CASSFSMTGGADQPQHF,TGTGCCAGCAGCTTTTCGATGACAGGGGGCGCGGATCAGCCCCAGCATTTT
TRBJ1-2,TRBV9,.,TRBD1,CASSGQGRSNYGYTF,TGTGCCAGCTCTGGACAGGGACGATCTAACTATGGCTACACCTTC
TRBJ2-1,TRBV6-6,.,.,CASSYSRGNEQFF,TGTGCCAGCAGTTACTCGCGGGGCAATGAGCAGTTCTTC
TRBJ1-6,TRBV7-8,.,TRBD1,CASSPDRAYNSPLHF,TGTGCCAGCAGCCCTGACAGGGCCTATAATTCACCCCTCCACTTT
TRBJ2-7,TRBV28,once,.,CASSLGTGYYEQYF,TGTGCCAGCAGCCTCGGGACTGGGTACTACGAGCAGTACTTC
TRBJ2-7,TRBV10-2,.,.,CASSEFRGLVQYF,TGCGCCAGCAGTGAATTTCGGGGTCTCGTACAGTACTTC